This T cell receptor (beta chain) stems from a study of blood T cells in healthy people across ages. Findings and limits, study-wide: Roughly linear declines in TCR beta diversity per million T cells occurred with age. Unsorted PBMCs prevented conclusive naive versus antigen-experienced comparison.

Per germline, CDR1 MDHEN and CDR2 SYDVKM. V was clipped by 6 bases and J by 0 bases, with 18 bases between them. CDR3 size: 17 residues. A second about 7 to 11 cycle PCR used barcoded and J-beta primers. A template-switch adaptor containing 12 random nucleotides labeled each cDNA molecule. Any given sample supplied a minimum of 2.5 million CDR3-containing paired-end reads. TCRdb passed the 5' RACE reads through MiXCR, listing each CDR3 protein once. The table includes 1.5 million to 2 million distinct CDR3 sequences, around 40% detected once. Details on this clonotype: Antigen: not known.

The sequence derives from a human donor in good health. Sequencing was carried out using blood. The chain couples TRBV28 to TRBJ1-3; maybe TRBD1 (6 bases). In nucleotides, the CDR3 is TGTGCCAGCAGCCAGAGATATGACAGGAGCTCTGGAAACACCATATATTTT. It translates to CASSQRYDRSSGNTIYF.